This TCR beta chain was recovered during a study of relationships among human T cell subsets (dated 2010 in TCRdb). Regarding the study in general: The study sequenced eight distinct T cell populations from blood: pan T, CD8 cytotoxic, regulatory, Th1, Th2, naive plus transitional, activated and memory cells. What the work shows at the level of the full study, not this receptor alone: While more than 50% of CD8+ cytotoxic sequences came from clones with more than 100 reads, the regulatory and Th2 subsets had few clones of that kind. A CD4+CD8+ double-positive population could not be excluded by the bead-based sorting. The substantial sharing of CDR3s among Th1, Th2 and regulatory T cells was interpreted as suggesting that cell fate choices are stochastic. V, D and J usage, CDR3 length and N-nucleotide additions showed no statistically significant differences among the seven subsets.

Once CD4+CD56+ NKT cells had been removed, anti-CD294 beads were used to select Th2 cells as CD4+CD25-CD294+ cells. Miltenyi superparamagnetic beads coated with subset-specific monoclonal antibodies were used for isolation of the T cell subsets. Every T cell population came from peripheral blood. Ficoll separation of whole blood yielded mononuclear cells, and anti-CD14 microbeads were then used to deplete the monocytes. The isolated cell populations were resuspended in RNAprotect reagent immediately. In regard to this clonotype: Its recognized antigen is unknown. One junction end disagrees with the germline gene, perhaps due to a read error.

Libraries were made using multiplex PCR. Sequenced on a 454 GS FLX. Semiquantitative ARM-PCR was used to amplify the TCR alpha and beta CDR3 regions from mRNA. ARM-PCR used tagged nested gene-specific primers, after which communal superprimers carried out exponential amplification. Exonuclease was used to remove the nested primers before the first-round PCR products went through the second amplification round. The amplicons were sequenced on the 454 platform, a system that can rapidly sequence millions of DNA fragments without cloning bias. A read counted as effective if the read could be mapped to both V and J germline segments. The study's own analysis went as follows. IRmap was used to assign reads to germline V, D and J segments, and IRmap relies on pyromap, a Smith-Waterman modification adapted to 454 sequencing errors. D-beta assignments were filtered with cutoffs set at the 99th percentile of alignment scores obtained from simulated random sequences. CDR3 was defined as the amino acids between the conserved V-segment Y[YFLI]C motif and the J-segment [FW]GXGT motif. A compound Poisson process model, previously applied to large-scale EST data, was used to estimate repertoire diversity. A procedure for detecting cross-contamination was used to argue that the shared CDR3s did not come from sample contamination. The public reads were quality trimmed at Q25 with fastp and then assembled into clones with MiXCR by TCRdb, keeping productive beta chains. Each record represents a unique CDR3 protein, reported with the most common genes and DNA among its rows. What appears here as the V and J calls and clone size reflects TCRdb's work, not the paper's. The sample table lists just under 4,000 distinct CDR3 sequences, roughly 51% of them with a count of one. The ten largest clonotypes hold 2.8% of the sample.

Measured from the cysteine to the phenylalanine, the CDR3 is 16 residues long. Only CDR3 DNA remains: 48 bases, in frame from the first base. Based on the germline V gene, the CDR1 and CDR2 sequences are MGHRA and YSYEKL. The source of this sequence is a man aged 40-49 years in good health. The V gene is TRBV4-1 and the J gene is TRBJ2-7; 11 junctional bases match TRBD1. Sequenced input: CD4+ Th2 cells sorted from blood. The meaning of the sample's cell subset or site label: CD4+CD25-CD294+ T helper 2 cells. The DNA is TGCGCCAGCAGCCCTTTGGGACAGGGGGGAACCTACGAGCAATACTTC. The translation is CASSPLGQGGTYEQYF.